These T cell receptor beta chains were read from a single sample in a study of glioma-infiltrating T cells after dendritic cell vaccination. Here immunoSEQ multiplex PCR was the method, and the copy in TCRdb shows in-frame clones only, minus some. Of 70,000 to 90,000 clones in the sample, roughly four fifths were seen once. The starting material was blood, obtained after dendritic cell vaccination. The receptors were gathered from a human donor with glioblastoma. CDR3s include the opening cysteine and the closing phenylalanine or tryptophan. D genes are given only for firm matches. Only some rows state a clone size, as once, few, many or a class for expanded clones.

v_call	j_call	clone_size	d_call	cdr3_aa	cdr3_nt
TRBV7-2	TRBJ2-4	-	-	CASSLGGGNGNIQYF	TGTGCCAGCAGCCTAGGGGGGGGTAATGGAAACATTCAGTACTTC
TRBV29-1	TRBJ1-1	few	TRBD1	CSVGEGQGNTEAFF	TGCAGCGTTGGGGAGGGACAGGGGAACACTGAAGCTTTCTTT
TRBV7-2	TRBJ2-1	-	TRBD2	CASSSRLASEQFF	TGTGCCAGCAGCTCGCGACTAGCAAGTGAGCAGTTCTTC
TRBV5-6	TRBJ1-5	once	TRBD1	CASSSGTGGSNQPQHF	TGTGCCAGCAGCTCGGGGACAGGAGGTAGCAATCAGCCCCAGCATTTT
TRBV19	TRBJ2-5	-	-	CASTPYGGIQETQYF	TGTGCCAGTACCCCGTATGGAGGGATACAAGAGACCCAGTACTTC
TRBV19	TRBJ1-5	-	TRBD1	CASRAGQGAQPQHF	TGTGCCAGTAGGGCGGGACAGGGGGCCCAGCCCCAGCATTTT
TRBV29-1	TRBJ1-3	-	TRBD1	CSGGTGRDTIYF	TGCAGCGGCGGGACAGGGAGAGACACCATATATTTT
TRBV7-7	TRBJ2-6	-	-	CASSPQGSGANVLTF	TGTGCTAGCAGTCCGCAGGGATCTGGGGCCAACGTCCTGACTTTC
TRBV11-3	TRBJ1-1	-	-	CASSSRGSEAFF	TGTGCCAGCAGCTCCAGGGGATCTGAAGCTTTCTTT
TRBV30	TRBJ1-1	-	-	CAYAGPTNTEAFF	TGTGCCTACGCGGGACCCACGAACACTGAAGCTTTCTTT
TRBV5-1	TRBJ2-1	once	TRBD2	CASSLLAGVYNEQFF	TGCGCCAGCAGCTTACTAGCGGGGGTCTACAATGAGCAGTTCTTC
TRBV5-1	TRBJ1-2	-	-	CASSPNGPDKRFFYGYTF	TGCGCCAGCAGCCCCAACGGACCGGACAAAAGGTTCTTCTATGGCTACACCTTC
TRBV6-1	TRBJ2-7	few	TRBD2	CASNEAGGISYEQYF	TGTGCCAGCAATGAGGCGGGGGGAATCTCCTACGAGCAGTACTTC
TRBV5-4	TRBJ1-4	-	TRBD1	CASSIDRAGGGEKLFF	TGTGCCAGCAGCATAGACAGGGCGGGCGGTGGTGAAAAACTGTTTTTT
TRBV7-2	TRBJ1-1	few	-	CASSSRASGTEAFF	TGTGCCAGCAGCTCCAGGGCTAGCGGCACTGAAGCTTTCTTT
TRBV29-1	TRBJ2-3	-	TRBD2	CSVQNTGTSADTQYF	TGCAGCGTCCAGAATACCGGGACTAGCGCAGATACGCAGTATTTT
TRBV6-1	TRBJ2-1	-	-	CASSPGLHWEFF	TGTGCCAGCAGCCCCGGACTCCATTGGGAGTTCTTC
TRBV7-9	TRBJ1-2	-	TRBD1	CASSLGQSNYGYTF	TGTGCCAGCAGCTTGGGACAGTCTAACTATGGCTACACCTTC
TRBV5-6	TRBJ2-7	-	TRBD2	CASSFLGEGDSYEQYF	TGTGCCAGCAGCTTCCTAGGGGAGGGAGACTCCTACGAGCAGTACTTC
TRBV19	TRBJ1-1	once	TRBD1	CASTVGTEMNTEAFF	TGTGCCAGTACAGTCGGGACAGAGATGAACACTGAAGCTTTCTTT
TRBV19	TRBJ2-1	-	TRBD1	CASRLDRGTYNEQFF	TGTGCCAGTAGGCTGGACAGGGGAACTTACAATGAGCAGTTCTTC
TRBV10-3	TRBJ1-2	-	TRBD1	CAISESFDWTGQGYTF	TGTGCCATCAGTGAGTCATTCGACTGGACAGGGCAGGGCTACACCTTC
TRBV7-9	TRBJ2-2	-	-	CASSYSQGNTGELFF	TGTGCCAGCAGCTATTCGCAGGGGAACACCGGGGAGCTGTTTTTT
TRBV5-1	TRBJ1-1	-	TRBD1	CATRRGTDQNTEAFF	TGCGCCACCCGAAGGGGGACAGACCAGAACACTGAAGCTTTCTTT
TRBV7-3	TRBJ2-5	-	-	CASSLDGREEETQYF	TGTGCCAGCAGCTTAGATGGTCGGGAAGAAGAGACCCAGTACTTC
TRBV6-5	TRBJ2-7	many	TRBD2	CASRSELAGNYEQYF	TGTGCCAGCAGATCCGAACTAGCGGGGAACTACGAGCAGTACTTC
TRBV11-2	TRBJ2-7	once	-	CASSLASLSSYEQYF	TGTGCCAGCAGCTTAGCCAGTTTAAGCTCCTACGAGCAGTACTTC
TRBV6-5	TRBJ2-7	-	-	CASSYVPSEAYEQYF	TGTGCCAGCAGTTACGTCCCCAGCGAAGCCTACGAGCAGTACTTC
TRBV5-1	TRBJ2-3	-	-	CASSLRGGASTDTQYF	TGCGCCAGCAGCTTAAGGGGGGGGGCTAGCACAGATACGCAGTATTTT
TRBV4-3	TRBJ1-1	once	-	CASSQEEGVGFGTEAFF	TGCGCCAGCAGCCAAGAAGAGGGGGTCGGGTTCGGCACTGAAGCTTTCTTT
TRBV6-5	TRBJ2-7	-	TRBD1	CASSAGGRSREYF	TGTGCCAGCAGTGCAGGGGGCAGGTCGAGGGAGTACTTC
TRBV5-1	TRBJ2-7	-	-	CASSLGDTSSYEQYF	TGCGCCAGCAGCTTGGGGGACACCAGCTCCTACGAGCAGTACTTC
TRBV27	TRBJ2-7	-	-	CASSLGSGDLSYEQYF	TGTGCCAGCAGTTTGGGTTCGGGAGACCTGAGTTACGAGCAGTACTTC
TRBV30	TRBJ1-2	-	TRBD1	CAWRTGGGRGYTF	TGTGCCTGGAGGACAGGGGGCGGCAGGGGCTACACCTTC
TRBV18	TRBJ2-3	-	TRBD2	CASSPSGGKDTQYF	TGTGCCAGCTCACCTAGCGGGGGAAAAGATACGCAGTATTTT
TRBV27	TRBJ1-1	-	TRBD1	CASSITSGTGWSEAFF	TGTGCCAGCAGTATAACCTCCGGGACAGGGTGGTCTGAAGCTTTCTTT
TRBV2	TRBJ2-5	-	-	CASSEPPGVLGAQETQYF	TGTGCCAGCAGTGAACCTCCAGGGGTGCTGGGGGCCCAAGAGACCCAGTACTTC
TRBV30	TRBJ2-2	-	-	CAWSSSYSNTGELFF	TGTGCCTGGAGTAGTTCGTACTCCAACACCGGGGAGCTGTTTTTT
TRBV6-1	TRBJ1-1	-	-	CASREGVATEAFF	TGTGCCAGCAGAGAGGGGGTGGCCACTGAAGCTTTCTTT